These T cell receptor beta chains were read from a single sample in a study of T cells in Graves' hyperthyroidism and ophthalmopathy. One entry per CDR3 protein results from TCRdb running MiXCR on the multiplex PCR reads. The table shows over 400,000 distinct CDR3 sequences, with roughly 15% occurring only once. Source material: blood. These TCRs come from a man between 18 and 35 years old with Graves' ophthalmopathy. Both conserved end residues are part of each CDR3. Fields, in order: CDR3 length, clone size, J gene, D gene, V gene, CDR3 DNA, CDR3 protein. D genes are given only for firm matches. Not every row has a clone size; where given, it reads once, few, many or a size class.

length: 13; size: many; J: TRBJ2-7; D: TRBD1; V: TRBV2; DNA: TGTGCCAGCGGAGGACAGGAGAGGCACGAGCAGTACTTC; CDR3: CASGGQERHEQYF
length: 14; size: many; J: TRBJ2-7; D: TRBD1; V: TRBV10-2; DNA: TGCGCCAGCAGTGTGGGGACAGGAACCTACGAGCAGTACTTC; CDR3: CASSVGTGTYEQYF
length: 15; size: many; J: TRBJ2-3; D: TRBD2; V: TRBV7-3; DNA: TGTGCCAGCAGCGCACGGACTAGCGGCACAGATACGCAGTATTTT; CDR3: CASSARTSGTDTQYF
length: 17; size: few; J: TRBJ1-3; D: TRBD1; V: TRBV6-1; DNA: TGTGCCAGCAGTACCCGGACAGGGGGTTACTCTGGAAACACCATATATTTT; CDR3: CASSTRTGGYSGNTIYF
length: 16; size: few; J: TRBJ1-1; D: TRBD1; V: TRBV18; DNA: TGTGCCAGCTCACCCAAGGGACAGGGGAGTTCCACTGAAGCTTTCTTT; CDR3: CASSPKGQGSSTEAFF
length: 14; size: many; J: TRBJ2-1; D: -; V: TRBV18; DNA: TGTGCCAGCTCACCACCGGGAGCCGACAATGAGCAGTTCTTC; CDR3: CASSPPGADNEQFF
length: 13; size: few; J: TRBJ1-1; D: -; V: TRBV19; DNA: TGTGCCAGTAGTAAGGGCAGCCAGACTGAAGCTTTCTTT; CDR3: CASSKGSQTEAFF
length: 14; size: many; J: TRBJ1-5; D: -; V: TRBV6-1; DNA: TGTGCCAGCAGCGCTGACAGTCGAGGCCAGCCCCAGCATTTT; CDR3: CASSADSRGQPQHF
length: 14; size: few; J: TRBJ1-4; D: -; V: TRBV12-3/TRBV12-4; DNA: TGTGCCAGCAGTTTATTTACAGACGGTGAAAAACTGTTTTTT; CDR3: CASSLFTDGEKLFF
length: 15; size: many; J: TRBJ2-1; D: TRBD2; V: TRBV7-6; DNA: TGTGCCAGCAGCTTACTAGCGGGGGAATACAATGAGCAGTTCTTC; CDR3: CASSLLAGEYNEQFF
length: 13; size: few; J: TRBJ2-7; D: -; V: TRBV7-3; DNA: TGTGCCAGCAGCTTGGACTCTCTAGGCGAGCAGTACTTC; CDR3: CASSLDSLGEQYF
length: 15; size: many; J: TRBJ2-7; D: TRBD2; V: TRBV5-5; DNA: TGTGCCAGCAGTTCCATAGCGGGGGGGGTCTACGAGCAGTACTTC; CDR3: CASSSIAGGVYEQYF
length: 13; size: many; J: TRBJ1-2; D: -; V: TRBV30; DNA: TGTGCCTGGAGTTTTGACGGTCCCTATGGCTACACCTTC; CDR3: CAWSFDGPYGYTF
length: 13; size: many; J: TRBJ2-7; D: TRBD2; V: TRBV27; DNA: TGTGCCAGTTCGACTAGCGACCACTACGAGCAGTACTTC; CDR3: CASSTSDHYEQYF
length: 15; size: many; J: TRBJ1-1; D: -; V: TRBV18; DNA: TGTGCCAGCTCACCAGCGTCTTGGACCCTGGTGGGAGCTTTCTTT; CDR3: CASSPASWTLVGAFF
length: 14; size: many; J: TRBJ1-1; D: -; V: TRBV7-9; DNA: TGTGCCAGCAGCAGGGACTTAGACGGCACTGAAGCTTTCTTT; CDR3: CASSRDLDGTEAFF
length: 14; size: many; J: TRBJ2-7; D: -; V: TRBV7-8; DNA: TGTGCCAGCAGCCTATATTCAGGGCGTCTCGAGCAGTACTTC; CDR3: CASSLYSGRLEQYF
length: 14; size: many; J: TRBJ2-3; D: TRBD2; V: TRBV20-1; DNA: TGCAGTGCTTGGACTAGCGGGAGGGAAGATACGCAGTATTTT; CDR3: CSAWTSGREDTQYF
length: 14; size: -; J: TRBJ1-6; D: TRBD1; V: TRBV13; DNA: TGTGCCAGCAGCCGACAGGGCTGGAATTCACCCCTCCACTTT; CDR3: CASSRQGWNSPLHF
length: 16; size: many; J: TRBJ2-1; D: TRBD1; V: TRBV7-9; DNA: TGTGCCAGCAGCTCTAACCGGGACAGGGCCTACAATGAGCAGTTCTTC; CDR3: CASSSNRDRAYNEQFF
length: 14; size: few; J: TRBJ2-5; D: -; V: TRBV18; DNA: TGTGCCAGCTCACCACGGAGGGTGGGAGAGACCCAGTACTTC; CDR3: CASSPRRVGETQYF
length: 13; size: -; J: TRBJ2-2; D: TRBD2; V: TRBV25-1; DNA: TGTGCCAGCGGGATAGCGGGAGGTGAGGAGCTGTTTTTT; CDR3: CASGIAGGEELFF
length: 14; size: many; J: TRBJ2-7; D: TRBD2; V: TRBV11-2; DNA: TGTGCCAGCAGCTCCGGACTAGATTTCCTCGAGCAGTACTTC; CDR3: CASSSGLDFLEQYF
length: 15; size: many; J: TRBJ1-6; D: -; V: TRBV11-3; DNA: TGTGCCAGCAGCTTAGTTGGTGTGAATAATTCACCCCTCCACTTT; CDR3: CASSLVGVNNSPLHF
length: 15; size: -; J: TRBJ2-7; D: -; V: TRBV15; DNA: TGTGCCACCAGCAGAGATTTGGGGCAGGCACTGGAGCAGTACTTC; CDR3: CATSRDLGQALEQYF
length: 14; size: many; J: TRBJ1-5; D: -; V: TRBV24-1; DNA: TGTGCCACCAGTGATTTGGGGGAGAATCAGCCCCAGCATTTT; CDR3: CATSDLGENQPQHF
length: 15; size: -; J: TRBJ1-1; D: -; V: TRBV5-4; DNA: TGTGCCAGCAGCTTGGGCCGCGTGGGTGGTGCTGAAGCTTTCTTT; CDR3: CASSLGRVGGAEAFF
length: 13; size: -; J: TRBJ2-2; D: -; V: TRBV20-1; DNA: TGCAGTGCTAGAGATTTGGACTACGGGGAGCTGTTTTTT; CDR3: CSARDLDYGELFF
length: 17; size: -; J: TRBJ2-5; D: TRBD2; V: TRBV2; DNA: TGTGCCAGCAGTGAAGCGCTTCTAGCGGGGGACCAAGAGACCCAGTACTTC; CDR3: CASSEALLAGDQETQYF
length: 15; size: medium-sized; J: TRBJ2-3; D: -; V: TRBV7-2; DNA: TGTGCCAGCAGCCCCGGCGCGGGACGCACAGATACGCAGTATTTT; CDR3: CASSPGAGRTDTQYF
length: 10; size: -; J: TRBJ1-1; D: -; V: TRBV19; DNA: TGTGCCACAAAAGGGGCTGAAGCTTTCTTT; CDR3: CATKGAEAFF
length: 14; size: many; J: TRBJ2-7; D: -; V: TRBV12-3/TRBV12-4; DNA: TGTGCCAGCAGTATAGGGGACGGGACCTACGAGCAGTACTTC; CDR3: CASSIGDGTYEQYF
length: 13; size: many; J: TRBJ1-1; D: -; V: TRBV24-1; DNA: TGTGCCACCAGACCTCAGGGGAACACTGAAGCTTTCTTT; CDR3: CATRPQGNTEAFF
length: 12; size: few; J: TRBJ2-2; D: -; V: TRBV6-1; DNA: TGTGCCAGCAGTCGGCGGACCGGGGAGCTGTTTTTT; CDR3: CASSRRTGELFF
length: 14; size: -; J: TRBJ2-5; D: TRBD2; V: TRBV20-1; DNA: TGCAGTGCACAGAGCGGGGGGGCCAAGGAGACCCAGTACTTC; CDR3: CSAQSGGAKETQYF
length: 15; size: -; J: TRBJ1-4; D: -; V: TRBV27; DNA: TGTGCCAGCAGTTTATATGGGCTAGCTAATGAAAAACTGTTTTTT; CDR3: CASSLYGLANEKLFF
length: 13; size: many; J: TRBJ2-7; D: -; V: TRBV6-1; DNA: TGTGCCAGCAGTTATCAGGGTACCTACGAGCAGTACTTC; CDR3: CASSYQGTYEQYF
length: 15; size: many; J: TRBJ2-7; D: TRBD2; V: TRBV7-9; DNA: TGTGCCAGCAGCTTGCCAGCGGGGGGAGACTACGAGCAGTACTTC; CDR3: CASSLPAGGDYEQYF
length: 15; size: -; J: TRBJ1-4; D: -; V: TRBV7-9; DNA: TGTGCCAGCAGCGTCACATCCGCAACTAATGAAAAACTGTTTTTT; CDR3: CASSVTSATNEKLFF
length: 16; size: many; J: TRBJ1-1; D: TRBD1; V: TRBV12-3/TRBV12-4; DNA: TGTGCCAGCAGTGTTCGTCCGGGACAGCTGAACACTGAAGCTTTCTTT; CDR3: CASSVRPGQLNTEAFF
length: 14; size: many; J: TRBJ2-5; D: -; V: TRBV5-1; DNA: TGCGCCAGCAGCGCCAGGCCCGAAGGAGAGACCCAGTACTTC; CDR3: CASSARPEGETQYF
length: 15; size: many; J: TRBJ1-5; D: -; V: TRBV6-2/TRBV6-3; DNA: TGTGCCAGCAACAGGGATGGAGTGGACTTCCAGCCCCAGCATTTT; CDR3: CASNRDGVDFQPQHF
length: 18; size: once; J: TRBJ2-5; D: -; V: TRBV18; DNA: TGTGCCAGCTCGCTAGGGGAACTTGTCTCTGGAGCCCAAGAGACCCAGTACTTC; CDR3: CASSLGELVSGAQETQYF
length: 17; size: -; J: TRBJ1-1; D: TRBD1; V: TRBV12-3/TRBV12-4; DNA: TGTGCCAGCAGTTTTTTTTATGTCCTCGACAGGGGAACTGAAGCTTTCTTT; CDR3: CASSFFYVLDRGTEAFF
length: 16; size: many; J: TRBJ1-1; D: -; V: TRBV5-5; DNA: TGTGCCAGCAGCCCAGGCTTCTTGGACGGACTCACTGAAGCTTTCTTT; CDR3: CASSPGFLDGLTEAFF
length: 15; size: -; J: TRBJ2-3; D: TRBD2; V: TRBV4-1; DNA: TGCGTCAGCAGCCGTGGGACTATTTTTTCAGATACGCAGTATTTT; CDR3: CVSSRGTIFSDTQYF
length: 15; size: many; J: TRBJ1-1; D: -; V: TRBV5-1; DNA: TGCGCCAGCAGCGGTGGTGAGGTAGGAAGGACTGAAGCTTTCTTT; CDR3: CASSGGEVGRTEAFF
length: 17; size: many; J: TRBJ2-7; D: TRBD1; V: TRBV5-1; DNA: TGCGCCAGCAGCGACGGGACAGGGGGGCAGAGAACCTACGAGCAGTACTTC; CDR3: CASSDGTGGQRTYEQYF
length: 13; size: many; J: TRBJ1-2; D: -; V: TRBV7-6; DNA: TGTGCCAGCAGCCCGAGGGACAACTATGGCTACACCTTC; CDR3: CASSPRDNYGYTF
length: 12; size: many; J: TRBJ2-7; D: TRBD1; V: TRBV6-1; DNA: TGTGCCAGCAGTAACAGGGGCGGCGAGCAGTACTTC; CDR3: CASSNRGGEQYF
length: 13; size: many; J: TRBJ2-3; D: -; V: TRBV28; DNA: TGTGCCAGCAGTGTCCCGGCGGCAGATACGCAGTATTTT; CDR3: CASSVPAADTQYF
length: 14; size: few; J: TRBJ1-2; D: TRBD1; V: TRBV28; DNA: TGTGCCAGCAGCTATGACAGGGGAATCTATGGCTACACCTTC; CDR3: CASSYDRGIYGYTF
length: 15; size: many; J: TRBJ2-3; D: -; V: TRBV4-1; DNA: TGCGCCAGCAGCCAAGGGGCGGTCAGCACAGATACGCAGTATTTT; CDR3: CASSQGAVSTDTQYF
length: 12; size: many; J: TRBJ1-1; D: -; V: TRBV20-1; DNA: TGCAGTGCTAGTTTGGGGGGCACTGAAGCTTTCTTT; CDR3: CSASLGGTEAFF